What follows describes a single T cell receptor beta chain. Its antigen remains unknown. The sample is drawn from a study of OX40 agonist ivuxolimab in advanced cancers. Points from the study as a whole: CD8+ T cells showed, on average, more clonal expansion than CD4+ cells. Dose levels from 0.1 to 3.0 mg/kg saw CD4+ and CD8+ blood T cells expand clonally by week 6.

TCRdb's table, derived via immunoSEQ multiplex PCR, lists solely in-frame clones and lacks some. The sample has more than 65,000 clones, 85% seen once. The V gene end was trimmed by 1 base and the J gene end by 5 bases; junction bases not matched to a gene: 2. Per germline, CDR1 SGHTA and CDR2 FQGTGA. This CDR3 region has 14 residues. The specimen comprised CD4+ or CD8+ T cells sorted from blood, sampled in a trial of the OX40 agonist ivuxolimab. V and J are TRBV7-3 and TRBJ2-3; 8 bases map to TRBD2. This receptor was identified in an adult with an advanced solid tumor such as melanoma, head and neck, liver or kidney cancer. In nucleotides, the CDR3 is TGTGCCAGCAGCTTAAGGCTAGCGGGAGATACGCAGTATTTT. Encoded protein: CASSLRLAGDTQYF.